This paragraph reports one T cell receptor beta chain. Its antigen remains unknown. This CDR3 spans 18 amino acids. The V and J ends lost 8 bases and 10 bases respectively, with 33 bases between them. The sample is drawn from a study of identical twins. Study-level findings and limits: Among beta out-of-frame sequences, excess sharing between twins appeared weaker.

Through template switching, a universal primer site was introduced, and the cDNA contained unique molecular identifiers. TCRdb independently ran MiXCR on the 5' RACE reads; one entry per CDR3 protein. The sample shows 550,000 to 800,000 distinct CDR3 sequences, just over 7% of them seen only once. This sample was shared with a second study, whose subject was yellow fever vaccine responses in identical twins. From that study: Twins reportedly appeared to share part of their vaccine T cell response while keeping part individual.

The chain has TRBV12-3 or TRBV12-4 and TRBJ2-1, with D possibly being TRBD2 (6 bases). Sequenced sample: PBMCs. The clonotype originates from a woman between 18 and 29 years old in good health. CDR3 sequence: CASCLLRDSFPPSKEQFF. DNA of the CDR3: TGTGCCAGCTGTCTACTCCGGGACTCGTTCCCGCCCTCAAAGGAGCAGTTCTTC.